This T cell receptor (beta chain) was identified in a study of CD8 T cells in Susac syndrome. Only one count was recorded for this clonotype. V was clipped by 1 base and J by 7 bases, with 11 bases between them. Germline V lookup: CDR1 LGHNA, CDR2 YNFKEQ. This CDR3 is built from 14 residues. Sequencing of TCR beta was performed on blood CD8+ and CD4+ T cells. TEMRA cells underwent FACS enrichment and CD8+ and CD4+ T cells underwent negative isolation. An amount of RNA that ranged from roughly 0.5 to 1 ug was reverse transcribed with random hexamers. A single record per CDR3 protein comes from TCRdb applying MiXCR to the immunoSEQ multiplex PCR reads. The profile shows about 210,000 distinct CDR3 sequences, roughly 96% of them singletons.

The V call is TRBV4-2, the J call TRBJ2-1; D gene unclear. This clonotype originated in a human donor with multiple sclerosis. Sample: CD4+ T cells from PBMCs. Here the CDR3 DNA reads TGTGCCAGCAGCCAAGTGGTAGGGCCGAATGAGCAGTTCTTC. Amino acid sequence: CASSQVVGPNEQFF.